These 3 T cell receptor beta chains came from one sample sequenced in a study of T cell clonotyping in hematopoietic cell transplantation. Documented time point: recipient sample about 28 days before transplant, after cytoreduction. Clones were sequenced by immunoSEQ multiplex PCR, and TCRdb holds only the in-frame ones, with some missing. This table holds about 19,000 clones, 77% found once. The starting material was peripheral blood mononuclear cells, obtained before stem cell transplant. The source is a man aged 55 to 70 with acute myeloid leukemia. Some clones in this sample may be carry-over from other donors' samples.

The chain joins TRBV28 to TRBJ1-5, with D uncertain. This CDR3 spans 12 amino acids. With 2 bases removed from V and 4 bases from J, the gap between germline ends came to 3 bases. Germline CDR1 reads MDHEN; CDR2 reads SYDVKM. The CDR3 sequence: CASSLGNQPQHF. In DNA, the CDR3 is TGTGCCAGCAGTTTAGGGAATCAGCCCCAGCATTTT.

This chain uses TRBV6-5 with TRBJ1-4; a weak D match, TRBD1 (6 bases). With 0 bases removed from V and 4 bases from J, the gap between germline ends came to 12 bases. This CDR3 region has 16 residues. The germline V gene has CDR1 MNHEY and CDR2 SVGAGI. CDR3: CASSYSLTDSNEKLFF. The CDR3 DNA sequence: TGTGCCAGCAGTTACTCCTTGACGGACAGTAATGAAAAACTGTTTTTT.

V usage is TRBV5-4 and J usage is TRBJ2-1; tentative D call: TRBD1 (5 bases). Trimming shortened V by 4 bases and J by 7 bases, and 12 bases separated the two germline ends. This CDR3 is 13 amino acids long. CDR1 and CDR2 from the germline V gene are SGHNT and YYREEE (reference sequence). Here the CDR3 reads CASSHQGYNEQFF. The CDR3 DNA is TGTGCCAGCAGCCACCAGGGTTATAATGAGCAGTTCTTC. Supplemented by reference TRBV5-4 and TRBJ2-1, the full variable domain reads ETGVTQSPTHLIKTRGQQVTLRCSSQSGHNTVSWYQQALGQGPQFIFQYYREEENGRGNFPPRFSGLQFPNYSSELNVNALELDDSALYLCASSHQGYNEQFFGPGTRLTVL.